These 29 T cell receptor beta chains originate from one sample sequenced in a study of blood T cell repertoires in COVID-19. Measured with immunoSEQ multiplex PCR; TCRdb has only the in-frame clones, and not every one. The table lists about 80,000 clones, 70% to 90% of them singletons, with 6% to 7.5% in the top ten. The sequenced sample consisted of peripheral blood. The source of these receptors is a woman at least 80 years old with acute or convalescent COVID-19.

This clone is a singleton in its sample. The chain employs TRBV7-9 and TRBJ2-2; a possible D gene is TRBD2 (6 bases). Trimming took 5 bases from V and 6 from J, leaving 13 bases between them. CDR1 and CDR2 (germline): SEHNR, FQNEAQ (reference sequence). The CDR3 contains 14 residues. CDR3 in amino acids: CASSPWSGAGELFF. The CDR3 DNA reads TGTGCCAGCAGCCCCTGGTCGGGGGCCGGGGAGCTGTTTTTT.

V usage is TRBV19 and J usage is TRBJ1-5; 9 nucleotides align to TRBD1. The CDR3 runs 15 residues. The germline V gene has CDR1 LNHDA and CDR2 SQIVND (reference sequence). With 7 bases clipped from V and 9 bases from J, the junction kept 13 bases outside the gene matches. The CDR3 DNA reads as TGTGCCAGTAAAGTCTCGGGACAGGGCATTGGGCCCCAGCATTTT. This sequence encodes CASKVSGQGIGPQHF. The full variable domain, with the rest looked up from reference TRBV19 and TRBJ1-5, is DGGITQSPKYLFRKEGQNVTLSCEQNLNHDAMYWYRQDPGQGLRLIYYSQIVNDFQKGDIAEGYSVSREKKESFPLTVTSAQKNPTAFYLCASKVSGQGIGPQHFGDGTRLSIL.

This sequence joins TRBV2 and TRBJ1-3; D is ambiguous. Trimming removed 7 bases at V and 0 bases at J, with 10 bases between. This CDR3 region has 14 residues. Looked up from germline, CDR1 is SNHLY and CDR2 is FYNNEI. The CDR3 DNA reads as TGTGCCAGCACCACTGGGAGCTCTGGAAACACCATATATTTT. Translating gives CASTTGSSGNTIYF.

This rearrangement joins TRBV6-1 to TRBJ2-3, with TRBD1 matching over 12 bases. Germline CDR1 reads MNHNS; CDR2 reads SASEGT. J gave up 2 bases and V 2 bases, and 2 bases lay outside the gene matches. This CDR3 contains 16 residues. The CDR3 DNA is TGTGCCAGCAGTGAAAGGGACAGGGGGCCCACAGATACGCAGTATTTT. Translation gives CASSERDRGPTDTQYF.

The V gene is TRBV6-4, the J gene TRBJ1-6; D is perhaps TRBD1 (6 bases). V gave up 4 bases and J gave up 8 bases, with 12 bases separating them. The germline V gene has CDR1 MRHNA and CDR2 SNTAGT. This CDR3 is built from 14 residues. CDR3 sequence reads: CASSAHRQDSPLHF. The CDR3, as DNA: TGTGCCAGCAGTGCCCACCGACAGGATTCACCCCTCCACTTT.

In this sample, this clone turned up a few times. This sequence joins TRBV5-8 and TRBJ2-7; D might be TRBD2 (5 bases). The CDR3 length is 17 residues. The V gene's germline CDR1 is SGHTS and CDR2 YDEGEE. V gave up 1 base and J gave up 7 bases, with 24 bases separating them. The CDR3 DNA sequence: TGTGCCAGCAGCTTGCAAGGCCGAGTCTCGAGACCGGGGGAGCAGTACTTC. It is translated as CASSLQGRVSRPGEQYF.

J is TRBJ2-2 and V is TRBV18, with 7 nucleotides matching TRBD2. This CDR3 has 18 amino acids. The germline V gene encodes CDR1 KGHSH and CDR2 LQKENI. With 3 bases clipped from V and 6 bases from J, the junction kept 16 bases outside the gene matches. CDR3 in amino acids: CASSPRRRGGGEPGELFF. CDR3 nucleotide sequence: TGTGCCAGCTCACCTAGACGTCGCGGGGGAGGAGAGCCCGGGGAGCTGTTTTTT.

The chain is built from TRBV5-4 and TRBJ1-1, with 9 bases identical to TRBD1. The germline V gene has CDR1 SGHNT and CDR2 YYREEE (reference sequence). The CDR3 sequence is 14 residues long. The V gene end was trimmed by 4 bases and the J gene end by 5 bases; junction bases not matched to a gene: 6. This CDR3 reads CASSLQGAPTEAFF. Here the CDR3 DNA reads TGTGCCAGCAGCCTACAGGGGGCGCCTACTGAAGCTTTCTTT. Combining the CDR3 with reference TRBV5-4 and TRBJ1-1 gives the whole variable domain ETGVTQSPTHLIKTRGQQVTLRCSSQSGHNTVSWYQQALGQGPQFIFQYYREEENGRGNFPPRFSGLQFPNYSSELNVNALELDDSALYLCASSLQGAPTEAFFGQGTRLTVV.

The CDR3 DNA follows: TGTGCCAGCAGCTTATATACTAGCGGGTACTCCTACGAGCAGTACTTC. Translating it yields CASSLYTSGYSYEQYF. The J gene is TRBJ2-7, the V gene TRBV7-9; 9 bases are shared with TRBD2. Germline lookup yields CDR1 SEHNR and CDR2 FQNEAQ (reference sequence). After removal of 2 bases from V and 0 bases from J, the junction contained 5 bases not matched to a gene. The CDR3 totals 16 residues.

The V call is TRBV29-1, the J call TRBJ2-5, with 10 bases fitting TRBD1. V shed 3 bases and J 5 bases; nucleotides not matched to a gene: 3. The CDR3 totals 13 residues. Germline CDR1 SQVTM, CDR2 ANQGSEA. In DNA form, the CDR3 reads TGCAGCGTTGACGGGACAGGGGAGGAGACCCAGTACTTC. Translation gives CSVDGTGEETQYF.

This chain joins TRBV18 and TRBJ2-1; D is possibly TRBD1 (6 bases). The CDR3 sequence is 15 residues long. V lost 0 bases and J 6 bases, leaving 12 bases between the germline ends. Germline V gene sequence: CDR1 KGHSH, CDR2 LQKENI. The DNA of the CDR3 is TGTGCCAGCTCACCACCTAACAGGGATGTCAATGAGCAGTTCTTC. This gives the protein CASSPPNRDVNEQFF.

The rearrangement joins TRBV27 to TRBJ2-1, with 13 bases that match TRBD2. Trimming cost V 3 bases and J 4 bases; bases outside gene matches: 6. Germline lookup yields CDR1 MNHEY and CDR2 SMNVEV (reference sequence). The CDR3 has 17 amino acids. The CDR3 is CASSLKGTSGIYNEQFF. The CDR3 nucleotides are TGTGCCAGCAGTTTGAAGGGGACTAGCGGGATATACAATGAGCAGTTCTTC.

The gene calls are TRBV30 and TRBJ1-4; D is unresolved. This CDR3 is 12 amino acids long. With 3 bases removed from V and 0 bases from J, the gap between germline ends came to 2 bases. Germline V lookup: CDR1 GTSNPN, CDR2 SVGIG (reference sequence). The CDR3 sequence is CAWSATNEKLFF. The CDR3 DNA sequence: TGTGCCTGGAGCGCAACTAATGAAAAACTGTTTTTT.

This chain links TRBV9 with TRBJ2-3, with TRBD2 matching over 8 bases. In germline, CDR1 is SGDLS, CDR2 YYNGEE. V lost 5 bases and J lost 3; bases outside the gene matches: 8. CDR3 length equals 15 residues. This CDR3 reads CASSWGSGGTDTQYF. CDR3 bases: TGTGCCAGCAGTTGGGGGAGCGGGGGTACAGATACGCAGTATTTT. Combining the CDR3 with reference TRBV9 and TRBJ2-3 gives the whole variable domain DSGVTQTPKHLITATGQRVTLRCSPRSGDLSVYWYQQSLDQGLQFLIQYYNGEERAKGNILERFSAQQFPDLHSELNLSSLELGDSALYFCASSWGSGGTDTQYFGPGTRLTVL.

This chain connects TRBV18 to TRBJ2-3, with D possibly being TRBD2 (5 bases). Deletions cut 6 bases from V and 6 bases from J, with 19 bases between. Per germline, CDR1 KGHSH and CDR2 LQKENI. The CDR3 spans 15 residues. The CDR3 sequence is CASSPYGGVVDTQYF. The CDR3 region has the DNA TGTGCCAGCTCCCCCTACGGAGGAGTTGTGGATACGCAGTATTTT.

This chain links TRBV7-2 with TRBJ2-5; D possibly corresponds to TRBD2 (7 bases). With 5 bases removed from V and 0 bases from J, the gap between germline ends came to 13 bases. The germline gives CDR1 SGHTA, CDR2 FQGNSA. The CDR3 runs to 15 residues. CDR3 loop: CASSGGGEYQETQYF. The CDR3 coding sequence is TGTGCCAGCAGCGGCGGGGGCGAGTACCAAGAGACCCAGTACTTC.

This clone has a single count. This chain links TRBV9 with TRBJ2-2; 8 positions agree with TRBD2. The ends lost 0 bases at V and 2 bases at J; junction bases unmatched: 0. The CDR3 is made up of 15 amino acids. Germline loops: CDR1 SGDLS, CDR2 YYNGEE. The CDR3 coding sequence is TGTGCCAGCAGCGTAGTAGCGGGAAACACCGGGGAGCTGTTTTTT. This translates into CASSVVAGNTGELFF.

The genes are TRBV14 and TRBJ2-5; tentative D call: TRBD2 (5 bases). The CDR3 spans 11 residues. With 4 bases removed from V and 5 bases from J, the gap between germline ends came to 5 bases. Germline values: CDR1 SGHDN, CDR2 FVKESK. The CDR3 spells CASSPGETQYF. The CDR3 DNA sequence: TGTGCCAGCAGCCCGGGGGAGACCCAGTACTTC.

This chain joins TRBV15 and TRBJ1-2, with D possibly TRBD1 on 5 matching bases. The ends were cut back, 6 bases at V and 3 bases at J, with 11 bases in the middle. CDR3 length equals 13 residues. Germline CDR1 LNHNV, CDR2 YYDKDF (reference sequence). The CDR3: CATSLGGDYGYTF. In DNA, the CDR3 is TGTGCCACCAGTCTTGGGGGGGACTATGGCTACACCTTC.

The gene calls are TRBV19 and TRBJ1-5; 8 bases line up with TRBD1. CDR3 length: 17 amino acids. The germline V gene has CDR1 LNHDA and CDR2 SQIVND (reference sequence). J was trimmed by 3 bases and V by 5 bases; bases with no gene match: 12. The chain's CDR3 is CASSVRNRGQVNQPQHF. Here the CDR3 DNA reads TGTGCCAGTAGTGTGAGAAACAGGGGACAGGTCAATCAGCCCCAGCATTTT.

CDR3: CASRSSSGQLNEQFF. The CDR3, as DNA: TGTGCCAGTAGATCGAGCTCGGGACAGCTGAATGAGCAGTTCTTC. The gene calls are TRBV19 and TRBJ2-1; 7 bases fit TRBD1. Germline CDR1 and CDR2: LNHDA and SQIVND (reference sequence). The V and J ends lost 6 bases and 7 bases, in that order; junction bases with no gene match: 12. The CDR3 has 15 amino acids.

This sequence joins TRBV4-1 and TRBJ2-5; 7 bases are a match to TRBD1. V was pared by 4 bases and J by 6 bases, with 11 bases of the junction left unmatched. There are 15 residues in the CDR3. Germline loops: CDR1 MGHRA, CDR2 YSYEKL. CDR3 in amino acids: CASSPYDRAGQTQYF. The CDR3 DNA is TGCGCCAGCAGCCCTTACGACAGGGCCGGGCAGACCCAGTACTTC.

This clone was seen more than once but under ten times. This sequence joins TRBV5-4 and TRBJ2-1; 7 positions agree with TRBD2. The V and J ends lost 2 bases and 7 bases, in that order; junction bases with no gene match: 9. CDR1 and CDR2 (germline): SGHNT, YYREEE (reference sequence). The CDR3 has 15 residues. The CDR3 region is CASSFIAGAYNEQFF. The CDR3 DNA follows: TGTGCCAGCAGCTTTATTGCGGGAGCGTATAATGAGCAGTTCTTC.

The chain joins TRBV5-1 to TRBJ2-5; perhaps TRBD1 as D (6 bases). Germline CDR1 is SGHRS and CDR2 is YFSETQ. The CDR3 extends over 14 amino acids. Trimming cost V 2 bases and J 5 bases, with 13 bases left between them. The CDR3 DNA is TGCGCCAGCAGCTTTACGACAGGTGGGGAGACCCAGTACTTC. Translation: CASSFTTGGETQYF.

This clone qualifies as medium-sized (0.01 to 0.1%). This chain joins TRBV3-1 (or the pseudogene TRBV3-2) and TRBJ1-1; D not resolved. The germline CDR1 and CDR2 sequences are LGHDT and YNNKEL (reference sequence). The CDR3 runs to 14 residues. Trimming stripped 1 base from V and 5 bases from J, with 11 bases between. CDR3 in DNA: TGTGCCAGCAGCCAAGGGGTCCTCGGGACTGAAGCTTTCTTT. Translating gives CASSQGVLGTEAFF.

The CDR3 spells CASSYRDTGANVLTF. The CDR3 DNA sequence: TGTGCCAGCAGCTACCGGGACACTGGGGCCAACGTCCTGACTTTC. The chain recombines TRBV5-6 with TRBJ2-6, with TRBD1 as a possible D gene (6 bases). Trimming pared 3 bases from V and 2 bases from J, leaving 9 bases between. CDR1 is SGHDT, CDR2 YYEEEE, per germline. This CDR3 region has 15 residues. The full variable domain, with the rest looked up from reference TRBV5-6 and TRBJ2-6, is DAGVTQSPTHLIKTRGQQVTLRCSPKSGHDTVSWYQQALGQGPQFIFQYYEEEERQRGNFPDRFSGHQFPNYSSELNVNALLLGDSALYLCASSYRDTGANVLTFGAGSRLTVL.

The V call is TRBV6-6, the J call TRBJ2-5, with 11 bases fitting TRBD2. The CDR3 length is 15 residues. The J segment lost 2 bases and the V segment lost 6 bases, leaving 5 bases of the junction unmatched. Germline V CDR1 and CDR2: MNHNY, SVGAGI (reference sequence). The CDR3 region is CASRSTSGVQETQYF. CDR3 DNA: TGTGCCAGCAGATCGACTAGCGGGGTACAAGAGACCCAGTACTTC.

DNA of the CDR3: TGTGCCAGCAGCTCCCCAGGGGGCTCGAACACTGAAGCTTTCTTT. This sequence encodes CASSSPGGSNTEAFF. The rearrangement joins TRBV7-3 to TRBJ1-1; 8 bases align to TRBD1. The CDR3 length is 15 residues. From germline, CDR1 is SGHTA and CDR2 FQGTGA. V was pared by 4 bases and J by 1 base, with 5 bases of the junction left unmatched. The variable domain in full, completed from reference TRBV7-3 and TRBJ1-1, reads GAGVSQTPSNKVTEKGKYVELRCDPISGHTALYWYRQSLGQGPEFLIYFQGTGAADDSGLPNDRFFAVRPEGSVSTLKIQRTERGDSAVYLCASSSPGGSNTEAFFGQGTRLTVV.

The CDR3 spells CASSVGLAGGPVSTDTQYF. The CDR3, as DNA: TGTGCCAGCAGCGTGGGGCTAGCGGGGGGGCCAGTTAGCACAGATACGCAGTATTTT. V usage is TRBV9 and J usage is TRBJ2-3; 12 bases line up with TRBD2. V shed 2 bases and J 0 bases; nucleotides not matched to a gene: 10. This CDR3 has 19 residues. Germline V gives CDR1 SGDLS, CDR2 YYNGEE.